This T cell receptor beta chain was documented in a study of shared clonotypes between healthy human individuals. Overall study: Donors had three CD4 naive, three CD4 memory, two CD8 naive and one CD8 memory plate apiece.

Replicate PCRs run on sorted subsets employed 200 to 250 ng DNA, approximately 30,000 T cell genomes. The repertoire was sequenced with immunoSEQ multiplex PCR; TCRdb's copy has only in-frame clones and lacks some. The sample includes about 2 million clones, 90% to 95% seen only once; the top ten take 0.13%. Within Nashville, Tennessee resided all donors, each a Caucasian adult. This CDR3 has 15 residues. After removal of 6 bases from V and 2 bases from J, the junction contained 7 bases not matched to a gene. Germline CDR1 is SGHRS and CDR2 is YFSETQ. J is TRBJ2-3 and V is TRBV5-1, with TRBD2 matching 9 bases. The source is a man between 18 and 35 years old in good health. Sequencing was done on a sample of naive CD4+ T cells sorted from blood. As to subset: CD45RA+ positively selected. The DNA for the CDR3 is TGCGCCAGCACCGGGGGACTAGCCAACACAGATACGCAGTATTTT. It codes for CASTGGLANTDTQYF.